The clone carrying this T cell receptor (beta chain) occurred a few times. Its antigen is not known. The data are from a study of beta chain features in type 1 diabetes. The sequenced template was cDNA made from the entire isolated RNA. The method was immunoSEQ multiplex PCR; TCRdb's version includes in-frame clones alone and lacks a portion of them. Of 150,000 to 200,000 clones listed, over 55% are singletons. Points from the study as a whole: Type 1 diabetes patients had VDJ junctions that carried fewer insertions and more deletions. People with Type 1 diabetes carried modestly yet significantly shorter TCRB CDR3s in all four CD4+ subsets. Shorter templates might be favored by PCR, equally in patients and controls.

This CDR3 region has 14 residues. Unmatched junction bases numbered 3, after V lost 6 bases and J lost 2 bases. Germline V gene data show CDR1 as SQVTM and CDR2 as ANQGSEA. The sequenced sample consisted of naive CD4+ T cells from blood. This receptor was obtained from a man aged 25 to 45 with type 1 diabetes. V is TRBV29-1 and J is TRBJ2-3; 12 bases are shared with TRBD1. The CDR3, as DNA: TGCAGCGTGGGGACAGGGGGCGTCACAGATACGCAGTATTTT. Translating gives CSVGTGGVTDTQYF.